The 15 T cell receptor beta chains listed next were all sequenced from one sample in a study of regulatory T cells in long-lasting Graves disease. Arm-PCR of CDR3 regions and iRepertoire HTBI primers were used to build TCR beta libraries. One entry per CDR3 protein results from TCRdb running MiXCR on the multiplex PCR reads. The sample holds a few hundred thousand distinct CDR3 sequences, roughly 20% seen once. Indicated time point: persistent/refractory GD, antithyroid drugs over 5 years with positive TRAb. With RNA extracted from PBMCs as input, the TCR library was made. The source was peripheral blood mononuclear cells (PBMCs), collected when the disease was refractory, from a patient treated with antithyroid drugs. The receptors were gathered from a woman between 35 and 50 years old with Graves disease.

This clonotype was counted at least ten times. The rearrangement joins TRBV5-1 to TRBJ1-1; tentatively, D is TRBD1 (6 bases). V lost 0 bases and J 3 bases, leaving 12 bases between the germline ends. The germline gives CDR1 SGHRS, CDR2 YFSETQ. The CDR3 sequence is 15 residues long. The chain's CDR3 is CASSLVGAGDTEAFF. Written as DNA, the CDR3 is TGCGCCAGCAGCTTGGTGGGGGCTGGGGACACTGAAGCTTTCTTT.

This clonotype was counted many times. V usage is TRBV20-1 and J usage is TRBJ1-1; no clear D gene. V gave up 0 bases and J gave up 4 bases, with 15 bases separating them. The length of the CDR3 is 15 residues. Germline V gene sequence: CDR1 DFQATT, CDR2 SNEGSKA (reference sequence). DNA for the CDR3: TGCAGTGCTAGAGACCGAGGGCCGATCTCCACTGAAGCTTTCTTT. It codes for CSARDRGPISTEAFF.

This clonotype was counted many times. The CDR3 reads CASSFRNRVTVQPQHF. CDR3 DNA sequence: TGTGCCAGCAGTTTTAGAAACAGGGTAACCGTTCAGCCCCAGCATTTT. The rearrangement joins TRBV28 to TRBJ1-5; perhaps TRBD1 as D (6 bases). The CDR3 spans 16 residues. The germline V gene encodes CDR1 MDHEN and CDR2 SYDVKM. Trimming pared 3 bases from V and 6 bases from J, leaving 18 bases between.

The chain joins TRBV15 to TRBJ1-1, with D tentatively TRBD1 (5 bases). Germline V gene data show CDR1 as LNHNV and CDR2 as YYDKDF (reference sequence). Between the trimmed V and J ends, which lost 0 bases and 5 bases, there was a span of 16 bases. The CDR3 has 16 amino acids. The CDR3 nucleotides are TGTGCCACCAGCAGAGATTTTCAAGGGGTTGGGACTGAAGCTTTCTTT. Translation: CATSRDFQGVGTEAFF.

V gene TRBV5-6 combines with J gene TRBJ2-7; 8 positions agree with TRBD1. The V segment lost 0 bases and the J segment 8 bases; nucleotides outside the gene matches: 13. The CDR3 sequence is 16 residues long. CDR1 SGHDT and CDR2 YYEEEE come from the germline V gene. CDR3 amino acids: CASSLETGTGLNKQYF. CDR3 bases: TGTGCCAGCAGCTTGGAAACCGGGACAGGTCTTAATAAGCAGTACTTC.

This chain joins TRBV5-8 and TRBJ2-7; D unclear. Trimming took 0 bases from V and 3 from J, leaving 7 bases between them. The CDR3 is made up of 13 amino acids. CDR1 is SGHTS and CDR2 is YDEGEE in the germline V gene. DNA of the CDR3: TGTGCCAGCAGCTTGGAGGCTGTCTACGAGCAGTACTTC. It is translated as CASSLEAVYEQYF. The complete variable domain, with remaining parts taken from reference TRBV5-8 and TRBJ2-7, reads EAGVTQSPTHLIKTRGQQATLRCSPISGHTSVYWYQQALGLGLQFLLWYDEGEERNRGNFPPRFSGRQFPNYSSELNVNALELEDSALYLCASSLEAVYEQYFGPGTRLTVT.

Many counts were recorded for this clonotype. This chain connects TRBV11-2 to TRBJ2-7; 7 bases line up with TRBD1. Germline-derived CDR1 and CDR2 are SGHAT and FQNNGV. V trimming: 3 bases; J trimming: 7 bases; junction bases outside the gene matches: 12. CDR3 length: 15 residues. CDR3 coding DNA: TGTGCCAGCAGCTTCCGGACAGGCCTTTACGGGGAGCAGTACTTC. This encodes CASSFRTGLYGEQYF.

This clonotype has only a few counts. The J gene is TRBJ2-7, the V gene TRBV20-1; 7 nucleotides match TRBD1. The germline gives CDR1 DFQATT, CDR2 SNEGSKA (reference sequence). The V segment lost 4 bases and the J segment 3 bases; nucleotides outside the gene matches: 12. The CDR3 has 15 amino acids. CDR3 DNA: TGCAGTGCTAATCCCCCAAGACAGGGCCTCTACGAGCAGTACTTC. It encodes CSANPPRQGLYEQYF.

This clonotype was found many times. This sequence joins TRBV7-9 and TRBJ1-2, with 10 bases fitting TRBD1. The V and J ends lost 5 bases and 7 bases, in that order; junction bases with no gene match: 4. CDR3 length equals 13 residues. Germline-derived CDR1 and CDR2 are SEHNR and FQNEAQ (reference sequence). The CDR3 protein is CASSGDRGLGYTF. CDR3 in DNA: TGTGCCAGCAGCGGTGACAGGGGGCTTGGCTACACCTTC.

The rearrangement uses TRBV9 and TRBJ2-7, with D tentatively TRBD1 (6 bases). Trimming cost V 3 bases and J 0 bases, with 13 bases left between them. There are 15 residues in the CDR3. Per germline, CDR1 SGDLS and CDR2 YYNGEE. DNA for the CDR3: TGTGCCAGCAGCGCGGGACAATCGACCTCCTACGAGCAGTACTTC. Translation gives CASSAGQSTSYEQYF.

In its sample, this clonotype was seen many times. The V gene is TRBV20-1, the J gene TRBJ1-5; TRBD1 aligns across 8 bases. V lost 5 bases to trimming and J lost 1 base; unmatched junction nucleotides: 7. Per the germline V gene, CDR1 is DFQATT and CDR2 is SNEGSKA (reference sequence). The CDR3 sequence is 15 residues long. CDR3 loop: CSAARDRSSNQPQHF. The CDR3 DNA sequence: TGCAGTGCTGCACGGGACAGGTCGAGCAATCAGCCCCAGCATTTT.

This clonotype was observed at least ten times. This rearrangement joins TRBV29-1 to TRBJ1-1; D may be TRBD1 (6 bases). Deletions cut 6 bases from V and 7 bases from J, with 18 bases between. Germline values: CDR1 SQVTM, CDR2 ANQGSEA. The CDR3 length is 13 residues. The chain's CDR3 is CSVDPGQKNEAFF. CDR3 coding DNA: TGCAGCGTCGACCCGGGACAAAAAAATGAAGCTTTCTTT.

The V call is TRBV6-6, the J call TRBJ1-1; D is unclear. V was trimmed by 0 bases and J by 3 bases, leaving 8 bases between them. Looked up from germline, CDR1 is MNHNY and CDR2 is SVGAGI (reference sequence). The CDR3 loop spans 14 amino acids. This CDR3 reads CASSYSRWDTEAFF. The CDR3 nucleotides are TGTGCCAGCAGTTACTCGAGGTGGGACACTGAAGCTTTCTTT.

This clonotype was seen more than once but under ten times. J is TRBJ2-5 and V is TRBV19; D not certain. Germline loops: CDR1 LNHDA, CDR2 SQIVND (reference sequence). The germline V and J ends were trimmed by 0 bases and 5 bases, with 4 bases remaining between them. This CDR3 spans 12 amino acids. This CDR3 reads CASSIDPETQYF. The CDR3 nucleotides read TGTGCCAGTAGTATAGATCCGGAGACCCAGTACTTC.

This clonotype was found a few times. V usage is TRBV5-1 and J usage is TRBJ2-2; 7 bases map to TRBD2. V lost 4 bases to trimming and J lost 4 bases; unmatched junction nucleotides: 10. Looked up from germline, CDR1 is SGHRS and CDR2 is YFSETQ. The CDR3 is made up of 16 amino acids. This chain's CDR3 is CASSGKAGATTGELFF. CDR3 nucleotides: TGCGCCAGCAGCGGGAAGGCGGGAGCGACCACCGGGGAGCTGTTTTTT. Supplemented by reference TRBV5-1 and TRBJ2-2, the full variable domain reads KAGVTQTPRYLIKTRGQQVTLSCSPISGHRSVSWYQQTPGQGLQFLFEYFSETQRNKGNFPGRFSGRQFSNSRSEMNVSTLELGDSALYLCASSGKAGATTGELFFGEGSRLTVL.